This T cell receptor (beta chain) was sequenced in a study of T cell changes during pregnancy in multiple sclerosis. Assay: immunoSEQ multiplex PCR; the TCRdb copy retains only in-frame clones and omits some. The sample comprises about 72,000 clones, around 91% of which are singletons, and roughly 0.7% rests with the top ten. This CDR3 comprises 16 residues. The V and J ends lost 5 bases and 0 bases respectively, with 16 bases between them. Germline assignment: CDR1 SGHTA and CDR2 FQGNSA. The sequencing here drew on peripheral blood, taken in the third trimester of pregnancy. V gene TRBV7-2 combines with J gene TRBJ2-5, with TRBD2 as a possible D gene (5 bases). This TCR was sampled from a female donor in good health, enrolled as a control in a pregnancy study. In DNA form, the CDR3 reads TGTGCCAGCAGCCCGCCGCGGGTGGCGTACCAAGAGACCCAGTACTTC. Residues: CASSPPRVAYQETQYF. Variable domain in full (rest from reference TRBV7-2 and TRBJ2-5): GAGVSQSPSNKVTEKGKDVELRCDPISGHTALYWYRQSLGQGLEFLIYFQGNSAPDKSGLPSDRFSAERTGGSVSTLTIQRTQQEDSAVYLCASSPPRVAYQETQYFGPGTRLLVL.